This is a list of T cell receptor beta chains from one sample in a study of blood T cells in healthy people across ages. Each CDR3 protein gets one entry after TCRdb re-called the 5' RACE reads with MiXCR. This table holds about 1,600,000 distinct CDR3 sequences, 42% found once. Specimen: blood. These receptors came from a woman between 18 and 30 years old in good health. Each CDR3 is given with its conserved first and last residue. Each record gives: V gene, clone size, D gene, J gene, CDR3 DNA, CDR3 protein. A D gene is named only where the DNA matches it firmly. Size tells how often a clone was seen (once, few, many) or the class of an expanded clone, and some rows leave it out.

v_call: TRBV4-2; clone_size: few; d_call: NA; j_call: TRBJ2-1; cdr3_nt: TGTGCCAGCAGCCCGCGGGACACGCGACAAGAGACCCAGTTCTTC; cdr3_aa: CASSPRDTRQETQFF
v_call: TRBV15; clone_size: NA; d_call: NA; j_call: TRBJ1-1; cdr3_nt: TGTGCCACCAGCCCAAGGCGGGGGTCGGTCACTGAAGCTTTCTTT; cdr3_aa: CATSPRRGSVTEAFF
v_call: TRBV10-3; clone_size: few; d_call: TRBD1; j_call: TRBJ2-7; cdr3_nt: TGTGCCATCAGCCCTGACAGGGGGGTCGGCGAGCAGTACTTC; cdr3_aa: CAISPDRGVGEQYF
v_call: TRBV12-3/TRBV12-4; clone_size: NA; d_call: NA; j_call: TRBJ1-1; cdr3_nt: TGTGCCAGCAGCGTAAAGAACACTGAAGCTTTCTTT; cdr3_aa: CASSVKNTEAFF
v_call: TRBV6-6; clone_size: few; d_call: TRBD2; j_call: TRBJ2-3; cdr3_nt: TGTGCCAGCAGTTCAACCACTAGCGGGCAGAGCACAGATACGCAGTATTTT; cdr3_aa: CASSSTTSGQSTDTQYF
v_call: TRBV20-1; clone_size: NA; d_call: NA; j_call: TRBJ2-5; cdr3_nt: TGCAGTGCAGGAGTCCAAGAGACCCAGTACTTC; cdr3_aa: CSAGVQETQYF
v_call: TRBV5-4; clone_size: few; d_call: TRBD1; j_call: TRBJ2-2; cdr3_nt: TGTGCCAGCACTGGGACAGATAACACCGGGGAGCTGTTTTTT; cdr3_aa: CASTGTDNTGELFF
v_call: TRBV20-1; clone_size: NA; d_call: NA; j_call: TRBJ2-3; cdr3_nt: TGCAGTGCTAGAGGTCCCGGCGGGCCGGGGGATACGCAGTATTTT; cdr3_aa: CSARGPGGPGDTQYF
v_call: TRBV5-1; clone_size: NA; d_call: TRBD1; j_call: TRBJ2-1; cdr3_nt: TGCGCCGGCAGAAGACAGGGAACCTACAATGAGCAGTTCTTC; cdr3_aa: CAGRRQGTYNEQFF
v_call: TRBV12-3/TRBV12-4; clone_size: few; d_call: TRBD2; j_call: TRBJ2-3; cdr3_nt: TGTGCCAGCACCTCAGATGGGACTAGCAGCACAGATACGCAGTATTTT; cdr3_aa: CASTSDGTSSTDTQYF
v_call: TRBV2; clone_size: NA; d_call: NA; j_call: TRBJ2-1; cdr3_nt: TGTGCCAGCAGTGAAATCGAAGGGGACTACAATGAGCAGTTCTTC; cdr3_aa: CASSEIEGDYNEQFF
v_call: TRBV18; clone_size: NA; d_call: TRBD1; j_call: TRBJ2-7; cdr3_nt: TGTGCCAGCTCACTAGGACAGGGGGACACCTACGAGCAGTACTTC; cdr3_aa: CASSLGQGDTYEQYF
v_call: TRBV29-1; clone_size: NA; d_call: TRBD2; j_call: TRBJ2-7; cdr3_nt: TGCAGCGTTGGGGACGGGGGGTACGAGCAGTACTTC; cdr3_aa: CSVGDGGYEQYF